These 30 T cell receptor beta chains share one sample of origin, sequenced in a study of T cells after posttransplantation cyclophosphamide. Produced via immunoSEQ multiplex PCR; TCRdb's table is partial and in-frame only. The repertoire consists of some 40,000 clones, none detected only once. What was sequenced was PBMCs. The receptors were sampled from a middle-aged man in good health, CMV-negative, and a related stem cell transplant donor.

This clone appeared many times. The V gene is TRBV5-6, the J gene TRBJ1-6; D uncertain. V gave up 0 bases and J gave up 0 bases, with 13 bases separating them. The CDR3 consists of 18 residues. CDR1 is SGHDT and CDR2 is YYEEEE in the germline V gene. The CDR3 nucleotides are TGTGCCAGCAGCTTGGTGGCAGATAGGAGCTCCTATAATTCACCCCTCCACTTT. Translation: CASSLVADRSSYNSPLHF.

As concerns this clone: At the DNA level, this CDR3 is encoded by other sequences in the same sample as well. The chain employs TRBV2 and TRBJ1-5; D unresolved. The V and J ends lost 0 bases and 2 bases respectively, with 5 bases between them. The CDR3 contains 14 residues. Per the germline V gene, CDR1 is SNHLY and CDR2 is FYNNEI. The CDR3 nucleotides are TGTGCCAGCAGTGAAGCGCAGGGCAATCAGCCCCAGCATTTT. Amino acids: CASSEAQGNQPQHF.

This clone was detected ten times or more. V gene TRBV7-8 combines with J gene TRBJ2-2; TRBD1 agrees at 7 bases. The CDR3 runs to 16 residues. In germline, CDR1 is SGHVS, CDR2 FQNEAQ. V lost 0 bases, J lost 4 bases, and 5 bases stayed unmatched. The CDR3 bases are TGTGCCAGCAGCTTAGCGGGACAGACTGTCACCGGGGAGCTGTTTTTT. It codes for CASSLAGQTVTGELFF.

There are a few counts of this clone. The chain combines TRBV7-2 with TRBJ2-1, with D tentatively TRBD1 (6 bases). Between the trimmed V and J ends, which lost 3 bases and 9 bases, there was a span of 18 bases. The CDR3 is 15 amino acids. Germline V gene data show CDR1 as SGHTA and CDR2 as FQGNSA. The CDR3 DNA reads as TGTGCCAGCAGCTTGGGTAGAGTTCGAGGGGGTGAGCAGTTCTTC. It specifies CASSLGRVRGGEQFF.

This clone was picked up many times. The chain uses TRBV15 and TRBJ1-4; D is ambiguous. Looked up from germline, CDR1 is LNHNV and CDR2 is YYDKDF (reference sequence). The CDR3 has 18 amino acids. Trimming cost V 1 base and J 3 bases, with 18 bases left between them. CDR3 nucleotide sequence: TGTGCCACCAGCAGAGGAGGTGTTATCTTTGAGGCTAATGAAAAACTGTTTTTT. Translating gives CATSRGGVIFEANEKLFF.

The sample holds a few counts of this clone. This sequence joins TRBV11-2 and TRBJ1-2; D is undetermined. Trimming took off 1 base at V and 4 bases at J, with 10 bases between the two ends. Germline CDR1 reads SGHAT; CDR2 reads FQNNGV. This CDR3 has 14 residues. CDR3 protein: CASSLGLAFYGYTF. DNA of the CDR3: TGTGCCAGCAGCTTAGGGTTGGCTTTCTATGGCTACACCTTC. The whole variable domain, filled in from reference TRBV11-2 and TRBJ1-2, reads EAGVAQSPRYKIIEKRQSVAFWCNPISGHATLYWYQQILGQGPKLLIQFQNNGVVDDSQLPKDRFSAERLKGVDSTLKIQPAKLEDSAVYLCASSLGLAFYGYTFGSGTRLTVV.

This clone was counted many times. The chain couples TRBV6-6 to TRBJ2-5; 7 bases fit TRBD1. The CDR3 spans 13 residues. Trimming cost V 8 bases and J 1 base; bases outside gene matches: 4. Germline loops: CDR1 MNHNY, CDR2 SVGAGI (reference sequence). The CDR3 sequence: CASGQGVQETQYF. CDR3 sequence (DNA): TGTGCCAGCGGGCAGGGGGTCCAAGAGACCCAGTACTTC.

This clone has just a few counts. This chain connects TRBV4-2 to TRBJ2-5, with TRBD2 matching 10 bases. CDR3 size: 16 residues. The V segment lost 2 bases and the J segment 5 bases; nucleotides outside the gene matches: 8. Germline lookup yields CDR1 LGHNA and CDR2 YNFKEQ. DNA of the CDR3: TGTGCCAGCAGCCAATCCCAGCGGGAGGGCGGGGAGACCCAGTACTTC. Protein product: CASSQSQREGGETQYF.

This clone was seen ten or more times. The rearrangement uses TRBV7-2 and TRBJ1-5; D is unclear. Between the trimmed V and J ends, which lost 5 bases and 5 bases, there was a span of 10 bases. The CDR3 runs 13 residues. Germline CDR1 SGHTA, CDR2 FQGNSA. CDR3 region: CASSTDIHQPQHF. The CDR3 coding sequence is TGTGCCAGCAGCACCGACATCCATCAGCCCCAGCATTTT.

Ten or more counts support this clone. The junction does not match germline at one end; this may be a read error. The J gene is TRBJ2-2, the V gene TRBV14; tentatively, D is TRBD2 (6 bases). CDR1 is SGHDN and CDR2 is FVKESK in the germline V gene. The CDR3 has 13 residues. CDR3 nucleotide sequence: TGTGCCAGCAGTCAAGCTCGGGGGGGGGAGCTGTTTTTT. Translating gives CASSQARGGELFF.

This clone has a count of ten or more. At one end, the junction sequence differs from germline, possibly due to a read error. The V gene is TRBV2, the J gene TRBJ1-1; D is possibly TRBD1 (6 bases). Germline CDR1 is SNHLY and CDR2 is FYNNEI. CDR3 length: 15 amino acids. The CDR3 region has the DNA TGTGCCAGCAGCGAAGGACAGAGAAGGGGCACTGAAGCTTTCTTT. This sequence encodes CASSEGQRRGTEAFF. Full variable domain (remainder filled in from reference TRBV2 and TRBJ1-1): EPEVTQTPSHQVTQMGQEVILRCVPISNHLYFYWYRQILGQKVEFLVSFYNNEISEKSEIFDDQFSVERPDGSNFTLKIRSTKLEDSAMYFCASSEGQRRGTEAFFGQGTRLTVV.

Many counts were recorded for this clone. The rearrangement joins TRBV6-4 to TRBJ1-6; possibly TRBD1 for D (6 bases). Deletions cut 6 bases from V and 7 bases from J, with 13 bases between. In germline, CDR1 is MRHNA, CDR2 SNTAGT. This CDR3 contains 14 residues. The CDR3 DNA sequence: TGTGCCAGCAGAGAGGACAGTCTAAATTCACCCCTCCACTTT. It yields the protein CASREDSLNSPLHF.

J is TRBJ2-2 and V is TRBV7-2; TRBD2 agrees at 9 bases. CDR3 size: 16 residues. Germline trimming cut 1 base from V and 4 bases from J; bases unmatched to any gene: 4. CDR1 is SGHTA, CDR2 FQGNSA, per germline. Here the CDR3 reads CASSLGGLAATGELFF. The CDR3 DNA reads as TGTGCCAGCAGCTTAGGGGGACTAGCTGCCACCGGGGAGCTGTTTTTT.

This clone was observed at least ten times. The chain is built from TRBV4-2 and TRBJ2-3, with 10 bases aligning to TRBD2. Germline CDR1 and CDR2: LGHNA and YNFKEQ. The CDR3 runs to 17 residues. Trimming took 1 base from V and 4 from J; bases not matched to a gene: 8. DNA for the CDR3: TGTGCCAGCAGCCAAGGTCGGGGACTAGCGCCCGCAGATACGCAGTATTTT. This encodes CASSQGRGLAPADTQYF.

This clone was found many times. This rearrangement joins TRBV6-4 to TRBJ1-1; TRBD1 is a possible D gene (6 bases). Germline V CDR1 and CDR2: MRHNA, SNTAGT. V was pared by 3 bases and J by 3 bases, with 8 bases between. This CDR3 spans 13 amino acids. The CDR3 DNA is TGTGCCAGCAGTGAGGGGGCGCACACTGAAGCTTTCTTT. Residues: CASSEGAHTEAFF.

This clone has ten or more counts. The chain is built from TRBV7-8 and TRBJ1-3; D is possibly TRBD1 (5 bases). V was clipped by 8 bases and J by 0 bases, with 8 bases between them. The CDR3 is 13 residues long. Germline loops: CDR1 SGHVS, CDR2 FQNEAQ. CDR3: CASGQVSGNTIYF. CDR3 DNA: TGTGCCAGCGGACAAGTCTCTGGAAACACCATATATTTT.

This clone was seen repeatedly, ten times or more. This chain joins TRBV27 and TRBJ2-4, with 7 bases aligning to TRBD2. Germline CDR1 reads MNHEY; CDR2 reads SMNVEV (reference sequence). The V and J ends lost 6 bases and 0 bases, in that order; junction bases with no gene match: 5. The CDR3 is 15 residues long. The CDR3 protein is CASRFSGGAKNIQYF. CDR3 in DNA: TGTGCCAGCAGATTTTCGGGGGGAGCCAAAAACATTCAGTACTTC.

This clone came up many times. V is TRBV19 and J is TRBJ2-1, with D possibly TRBD2 on 5 matching bases. The CDR3 contains 15 residues. With 6 bases removed from V and 6 bases from J, the gap between germline ends came to 18 bases. Per the germline V gene, CDR1 is LNHDA and CDR2 is SQIVND (reference sequence). CDR3 sequence (DNA): TGTGCCAGTAGAAACGGGATAGGGTTCGTCAATGAGCAGTTCTTC. This translates into CASRNGIGFVNEQFF. Variable domain in full (rest from reference TRBV19 and TRBJ2-1): DGGITQSPKYLFRKEGQNVTLSCEQNLNHDAMYWYRQDPGQGLRLIYYSQIVNDFQKGDIAEGYSVSREKKESFPLTVTSAQKNPTAFYLCASRNGIGFVNEQFFGPGTRLTVL.

This clone was recorded many times. The J gene is TRBJ1-1, the V gene TRBV6-6; D may be TRBD1 (5 bases). Germline lookup yields CDR1 MNHNY and CDR2 SVGAGI (reference sequence). V shed 0 bases and J shed 7 bases, with 6 bases lying between them. CDR3 size: 12 residues. CDR3 nucleotides: TGTGCCAGCAGTTACTCAGGGGATGAAGCTTTCTTT. Amino acids: CASSYSGDEAFF.

This clone was found many times. V is TRBV6-5 and J is TRBJ2-5; D is uncertain. V was shortened by 2 bases and J by 3 bases, with 13 bases between the two germline ends. The CDR3 is 15 residues long. CDR1 and CDR2 (germline): MNHEY, SVGAGI. The CDR3 region is CASSYRAYGEETQYF. For the CDR3, the DNA is TGTGCCAGCAGTTACCGAGCCTACGGAGAAGAGACCCAGTACTTC.

The CDR3 sequence: CASSVVDRIQETQYF. For the CDR3, the DNA is TGTGCCAGCAGCGTAGTTGACAGAATCCAAGAGACCCAGTACTTC. J is TRBJ2-5 and V is TRBV9, with D maybe TRBD1 (5 bases). CDR3 length: 15 residues. Trimming cost V 0 bases and J 1 base, with 10 bases left between them. From germline, CDR1 is SGDLS and CDR2 YYNGEE. The variable domain in full, completed from reference TRBV9 and TRBJ2-5, reads DSGVTQTPKHLITATGQRVTLRCSPRSGDLSVYWYQQSLDQGLQFLIQYYNGEERAKGNILERFSAQQFPDLHSELNLSSLELGDSALYFCASSVVDRIQETQYFGPGTRLLVL.

This clone was picked up many times. V usage is TRBV2 and J usage is TRBJ2-1, with TRBD2 identical over 10 bases. This CDR3 contains 15 residues. J lost 3 bases, V lost 7 bases, and 6 bases had no gene match. CDR1 and CDR2 (germline): SNHLY, FYNNEI. The DNA for the CDR3 is TGTGCCAGCACCCCTAGCGGGAGAGACTACAATGAGCAGTTCTTC. Its translation is CASTPSGRDYNEQFF.

The chain links TRBV27 to TRBJ2-5, with D maybe TRBD1 (6 bases). This CDR3 comprises 13 residues. Germline V gene data show CDR1 as MNHEY and CDR2 as SMNVEV (reference sequence). V gave up 6 bases and J gave up 2 bases, with 10 bases separating them. The CDR3 bases are TGTGCCAGCAGCAGGCAGGGGCAAGAGACCCAGTACTTC. Translated: CASSRQGQETQYF.

The chain links TRBV11-2 to TRBJ2-7; D may be TRBD1 (6 bases). This CDR3 contains 15 residues. Germline V CDR1 and CDR2: SGHAT, FQNNGV. The CDR3 sequence: CASSFGQGPTYEQFV. In DNA, the CDR3 is TGTGCCAGCAGCTTTGGGCAGGGGCCAACCTACGAGCAGTTCGTC.

This clone has ten or more counts. The chain is built from TRBV6-6 and TRBJ2-3; TRBD2 agrees at 7 bases. This CDR3 is 15 amino acids long. Germline CDR1 and CDR2: MNHNY and SVGAGI (reference sequence). Trimming took 2 bases from V and 5 from J; bases not matched to a gene: 7. CDR3 loop: CASSYRREGRDTQYF. The CDR3 nucleotides are TGTGCCAGCAGTTACAGGAGGGAGGGCCGAGATACGCAGTATTTT.

This clone was counted only a few times. The CDR3 loop reads CAWSERDGYQETQYF. In DNA form, the CDR3 reads TGTGCCTGGAGTGAAAGAGACGGGTACCAAGAGACCCAGTACTTC. The chain combines TRBV30 with TRBJ2-5; unclear D gene. The germline V gene encodes CDR1 GTSNPN and CDR2 SVGIG (reference sequence). This CDR3 contains 15 residues. Trimming shortened V by 1 base and J by 0 bases, and 12 bases separated the two germline ends.

This clone has at least ten counts. V and J are TRBV5-1 and TRBJ1-3; D call uncertain. The CDR3 covers 16 residues. Germline loops: CDR1 SGHRS, CDR2 YFSETQ. V was clipped by 0 bases and J by 0 bases, with 10 bases between them. The DNA of the CDR3 is TGCGCCAGCAGCTTGGGCGTATCAAGCTCTGGAAACACCATATATTTT. As protein: CASSLGVSSSGNTIYF. Full variable domain (remainder filled in from reference TRBV5-1 and TRBJ1-3): KAGVTQTPRYLIKTRGQQVTLSCSPISGHRSVSWYQQTPGQGLQFLFEYFSETQRNKGNFPGRFSGRQFSNSRSEMNVSTLELGDSALYLCASSLGVSSSGNTIYFGEGSWLTVV.

This clone was seen at least ten times. The genes are TRBV2 and TRBJ2-2, with 8 positions matching TRBD2. The CDR3 extends over 15 amino acids. V shed 4 bases, J shed 1 base, and the junction held 2 bases outside the gene matches. Germline CDR1 reads SNHLY; CDR2 reads FYNNEI. The CDR3 DNA sequence: TGTGCCAGCAGTGGGGGACTAGAGAACACCGGGGAGCTGTTTTTT. Translating gives CASSGGLENTGELFF. Full variable domain (rest looked up from reference TRBV2 and TRBJ2-2): EPEVTQTPSHQVTQMGQEVILRCVPISNHLYFYWYRQILGQKVEFLVSFYNNEISEKSEIFDDQFSVERPDGSNFTLKIRSTKLEDSAMYFCASSGGLENTGELFFGEGSRLTVL.

This clone turned up a few times. The CDR3: CASGPTGSNEKLFF. Here the CDR3 DNA reads TGTGCTAGTGGCCCGACAGGATCTAATGAAAAACTGTTTTTT. This rearrangement joins TRBV12-5 to TRBJ1-4; D possibly corresponds to TRBD1 (6 bases). This CDR3 has 14 amino acids. V lost 6 bases and J lost 3, with 11 bases in between. CDR1 and CDR2 (germline): LGHNT, FRNRAP.

This clone was detected ten times or more. The rearrangement uses TRBV7-2 and TRBJ1-3; D remains unclear. The CDR3 is made up of 16 amino acids. Germline V gene sequence: CDR1 SGHTA, CDR2 FQGNSA. V lost 3 bases to trimming and J lost 0 bases, with 12 bases between them. The CDR3 protein is CASSFPGTLSGNTIYF. CDR3 bases: TGTGCCAGCAGCTTCCCGGGTACACTCTCTGGAAACACCATATATTTT.